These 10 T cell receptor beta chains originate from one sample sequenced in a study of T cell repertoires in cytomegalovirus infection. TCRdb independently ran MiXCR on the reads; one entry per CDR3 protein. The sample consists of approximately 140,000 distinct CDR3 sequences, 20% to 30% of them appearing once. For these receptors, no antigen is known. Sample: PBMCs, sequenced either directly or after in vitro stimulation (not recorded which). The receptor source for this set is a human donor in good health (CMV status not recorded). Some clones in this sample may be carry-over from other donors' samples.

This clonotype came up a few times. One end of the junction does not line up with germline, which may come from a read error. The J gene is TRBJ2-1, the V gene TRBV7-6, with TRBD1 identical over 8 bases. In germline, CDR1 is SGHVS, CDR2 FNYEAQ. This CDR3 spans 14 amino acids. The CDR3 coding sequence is TGTGCTAGCAGCTCCGACAGGGGAAACAATGAGCAGTTCTTC. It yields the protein CASSSDRGNNEQFF.

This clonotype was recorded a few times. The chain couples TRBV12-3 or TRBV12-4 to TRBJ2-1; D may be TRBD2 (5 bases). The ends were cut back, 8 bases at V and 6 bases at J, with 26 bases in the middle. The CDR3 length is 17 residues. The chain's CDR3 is CASRGPSKTIYSNEQFF. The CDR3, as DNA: TGTGCCAGCCGAGGGCCTTCGAAAACAATTTATTCCAATGAGCAGTTCTTC.

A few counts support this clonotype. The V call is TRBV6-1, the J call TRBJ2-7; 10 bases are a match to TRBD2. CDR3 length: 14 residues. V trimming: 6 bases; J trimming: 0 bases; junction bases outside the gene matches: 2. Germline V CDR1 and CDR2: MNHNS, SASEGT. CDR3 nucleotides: TGTGCCAGCAGAACTAGCGGGACCTCCTACGAGCAGTACTTC. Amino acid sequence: CASRTSGTSYEQYF.

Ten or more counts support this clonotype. CDR3 nucleotides: TGTGCCAGCAGTGGACGGGGCTACAGGGGGAACAATGAGCAGTTCTTC. Translating gives CASSGRGYRGNNEQFF. The chain carries TRBV6-2 or TRBV6-3 and TRBJ2-1; 8 nucleotides align to TRBD1. The germline V gene encodes CDR1 MNHEY and CDR2 SVGEGT. The CDR3 has 16 residues. With V trimmed by 5 bases and J by 5 bases, 11 bases remained unmatched.

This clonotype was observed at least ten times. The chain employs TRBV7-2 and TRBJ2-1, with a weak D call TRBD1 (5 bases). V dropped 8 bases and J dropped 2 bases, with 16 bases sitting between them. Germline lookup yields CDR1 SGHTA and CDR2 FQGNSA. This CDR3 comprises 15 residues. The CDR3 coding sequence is TGTGCCAGCCTCGCCTCTGGGGCTACCTACAATGAGCAGTTCTTC. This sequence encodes CASLASGATYNEQFF.

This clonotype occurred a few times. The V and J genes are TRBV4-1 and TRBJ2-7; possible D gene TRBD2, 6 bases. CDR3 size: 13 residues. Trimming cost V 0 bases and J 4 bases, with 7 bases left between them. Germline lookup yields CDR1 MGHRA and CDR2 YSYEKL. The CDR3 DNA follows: TGCGCCAGCAGCCAAGATGGAGGGTACGAGCAGTACTTC. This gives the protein CASSQDGGYEQYF.

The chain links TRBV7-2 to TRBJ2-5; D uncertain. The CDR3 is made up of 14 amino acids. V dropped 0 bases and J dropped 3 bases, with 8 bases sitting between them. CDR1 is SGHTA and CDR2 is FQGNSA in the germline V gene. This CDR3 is CASSLADWEETQYF. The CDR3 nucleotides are TGTGCCAGCAGCTTAGCCGATTGGGAAGAGACCCAGTACTTC.

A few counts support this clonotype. The CDR3 reads CASSRDWYEQYV. As DNA, the CDR3 is TGTGCCAGCAGTCGGGACTGGTACGAGCAGTACGTC. The V gene is TRBV6-6, the J gene TRBJ2-7; TRBD2 is a possible D gene (6 bases). V was pared by 5 bases and J by 4 bases, with 9 bases between. From germline, CDR1 is MNHNY and CDR2 SVGAGI (reference sequence). This CDR3 has 12 amino acids.

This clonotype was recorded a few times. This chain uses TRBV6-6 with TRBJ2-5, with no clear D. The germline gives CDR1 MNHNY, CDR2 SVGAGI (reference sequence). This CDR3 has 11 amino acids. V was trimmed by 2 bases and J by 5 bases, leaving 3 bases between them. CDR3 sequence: CASSYPETQYF. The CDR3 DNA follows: TGTGCCAGCAGTTACCCCGAGACCCAGTACTTC.

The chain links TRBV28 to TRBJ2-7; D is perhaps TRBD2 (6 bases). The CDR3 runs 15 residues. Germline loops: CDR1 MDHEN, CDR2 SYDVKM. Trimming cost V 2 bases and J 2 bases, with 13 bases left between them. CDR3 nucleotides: TGTGCCAGCAGTTTACTACGGGGGTTAACCTACGAGCAGTACTTC. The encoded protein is CASSLLRGLTYEQYF.